Listed below are T cell receptor beta chains from one sample, sequenced in a study of brain T cells in children with intractable seizures. Sequenced by immunoSEQ multiplex PCR; TCRdb stores in-frame clones only, minus some. The data contain about 350,000 clones, about 93% of them singletons. The sample was peripheral blood, taken less than 6 months after surgery. Every receptor here comes from a boy younger than two with tuberous sclerosis and intractable seizures. Both conserved end residues are part of each CDR3. The order of the fields is D gene, V gene, J gene, clone size, CDR3 DNA, CDR3 protein. A D gene is named only where the DNA matches it firmly. The size of a clone is reported for some rows only, either as once, few or many, or as a class for expanded clones.

NA	TRBV19	TRBJ1-2	NA	TGTGCCAGTAGTATAGATGTGGCGACTAACTATGGCTACACCTTC	CASSIDVATNYGYTF
TRBD2	TRBV11-2	TRBJ2-3	NA	TGTGCCAGCACAAAACCCTGGGGGGGTAGTACAGATACGCAGTATTTT	CASTKPWGGSTDTQYF
TRBD1	TRBV10-3	TRBJ2-7	NA	TGTGCCATCAGTGACCTAGAAGGAAACAGGGGGTCCTACGAGCAGTACTTC	CAISDLEGNRGSYEQYF
TRBD2	TRBV5-1	TRBJ2-5	NA	TGCGCCAGCAGCTTGAGGTTGTCTAGCGGGAATCAAGAGACCCAGTACTTC	CASSLRLSSGNQETQYF
NA	TRBV18	TRBJ1-4	NA	TGTGCCAGCTCACCATTTTCCGTCGGTTTAACTAATGAAAAACTGTTTTTT	CASSPFSVGLTNEKLFF
TRBD2	TRBV27	TRBJ2-3	NA	TGTGCCAGCAGTTTATTTGCGGGAGCAGATACGCAGTATTTT	CASSLFAGADTQYF
TRBD1	TRBV11-2	TRBJ1-1	NA	TGTGCCAGCAGTCCAACAGGGGCCACTGAAGCTTTCTTT	CASSPTGATEAFF
TRBD2	TRBV11-2	TRBJ2-1	NA	TGTGCCAGCAGCTCTCCGGGACTAGCGGGGCTTTTAGAGCAGTTCTTC	CASSSPGLAGLLEQFF
NA	TRBV5-6	TRBJ2-2	NA	TGTGCCAGCAGCTCACAGAGGACCGGGGAGCTGTTTTTT	CASSSQRTGELFF
TRBD1	TRBV30	TRBJ2-1	once	TGTGCCTGGAGCCGGGACAGGGCGAGAAATGAGCAGTTCTTC	CAWSRDRARNEQFF
NA	TRBV12-5	TRBJ2-3	NA	TGTGCTAGTGGTTCCCTGAGACACATCGAAGGGAATCCAGATACGCAGTATTTT	CASGSLRHIEGNPDTQYF
NA	TRBV29-1	TRBJ1-2	NA	TGCAGCGTTGAAGTAGTAGGGAACTATGGCTACACCTTC	CSVEVVGNYGYTF
TRBD1	TRBV7-2	TRBJ2-1	NA	TGTGCCAGCCTAGGGGGACAGGGGGCCTACAATGAGCAGTTCTTC	CASLGGQGAYNEQFF
NA	TRBV19	TRBJ1-5	NA	TGTGCCAGTAGTATTAATTCATGGGCAGGGAGGAAAGATGGCAATCAGCCCCAGCATTTT	CASSINSWAGRKDGNQPQHF
TRBD2	TRBV9	TRBJ2-1	NA	TGTGCCAGCAGCGGTAGCCAAGCGGGAGCCTCCTACAATGAGCAGTTCTTC	CASSGSQAGASYNEQFF
NA	TRBV5-6	TRBJ1-2	once	TGTGCCAGCAGTACGGCCTTGTTGTCTAGCTACACCTTC	CASSTALLSSYTF